This is a list of T cell receptor beta chains from one sample in a study of blood T cell repertoires in COVID-19. Assay used: immunoSEQ multiplex PCR; TCRdb lists only in-frame clones, some missing. The profile shows over 60,000 clones, approximately 84% of them singletons. Sample: peripheral blood. Receptors originate from a man between 65 and 85 years old with active or convalescent COVID-19. The CDR3 runs from the conserved cysteine through the conserved F or W. The order of the fields is D gene, V gene, J gene, clone size, CDR3 DNA, CDR3 protein. D genes are given only for firm matches. Clone size, where shown, is once, few, many, or a class for clones that have expanded.

>TRBD1|TRBV3-1/TRBV3-2|TRBJ1-2|.
TGTGCCAGCAGCGTCACAGGGGTTTACACCTTC
CASSVTGVYTF
>.|TRBV15|TRBJ2-1|.
TGTGCCACCAGCAGAGGTGGGAGCTCCTACAATGAGCAGTTCTTC
CATSRGGSSYNEQFF
>.|TRBV3-1/TRBV3-2|TRBJ1-5|few
TGTGCCAGCAGCCAAGATCTGCCAGGGTTGGGCCAGCCCCAGCATTTT
CASSQDLPGLGQPQHF
>.|TRBV5-5|TRBJ1-4|.
TGTGCCAGCAGCCTTAGGGCAGGGAATGAAAAACTGTTTTTT
CASSLRAGNEKLFF
>.|TRBV30|TRBJ2-5|.
TGTGCCTGGAATAGTGAGGGGACCCAGTACTTC
CAWNSEGTQYF
>.|TRBV20-1|TRBJ2-7|.
TGCAGTGCTAGTCCCCCCGGGTACGAGCAGTACTTC
CSASPPGYEQYF
>.|TRBV28|TRBJ1-4|.
TGTGCCAGCAGTTTTCAGGGAGGTAATGAAAAACTGTTTTTT
CASSFQGGNEKLFF
>TRBD2|TRBV4-2|TRBJ2-1|.
TGTGCCAGCAGCCAAGAGGGGGCGGGAGGGCCAGTATTTCATGAGCAGTTCTTC
CASSQEGAGGPVFHEQFF
>.|TRBV24-1|TRBJ1-5|.
TGTGCCACCAGTGATTCCTATTATAGCAATCAGCCCCAGCATTTT
CATSDSYYSNQPQHF
>.|TRBV7-2|TRBJ2-7|.
TGTGCCAGCAGCTTGGGCTCTATCTCCTACGAGCAGTACTTC
CASSLGSISYEQYF
>.|TRBV27|TRBJ1-2|.
TGTGCCAGCAGTTTATCGTTCGGGGTTTTCAACTATGGCTACACCTTC
CASSLSFGVFNYGYTF
>.|TRBV11-2|TRBJ2-7|.
TGTGCCAGCAGCTTAGAGTCGGGGGGCCAGCAGTACTTC
CASSLESGGQQYF
>TRBD2|TRBV5-1|TRBJ2-1|.
TGCGCCAACAGCCAACCTAGCGGGAACTACAATGAGCAGTTCTTC
CANSQPSGNYNEQFF
>TRBD1|TRBV27|TRBJ2-3|once
TGTGCCAGCAGGACAGGGGTGACAGATACGCAGTATTTT
CASRTGVTDTQYF
>TRBD2|TRBV30|TRBJ2-5|.
TGTGCCTGGAATCTAGCGGGAGGAGAGACCCAGTACTTC
CAWNLAGGETQYF
>TRBD1|TRBV30|TRBJ1-4|.
TGTGCCTGGAGGGACAGGGTGGATGAAAAACTGTTTTTT
CAWRDRVDEKLFF